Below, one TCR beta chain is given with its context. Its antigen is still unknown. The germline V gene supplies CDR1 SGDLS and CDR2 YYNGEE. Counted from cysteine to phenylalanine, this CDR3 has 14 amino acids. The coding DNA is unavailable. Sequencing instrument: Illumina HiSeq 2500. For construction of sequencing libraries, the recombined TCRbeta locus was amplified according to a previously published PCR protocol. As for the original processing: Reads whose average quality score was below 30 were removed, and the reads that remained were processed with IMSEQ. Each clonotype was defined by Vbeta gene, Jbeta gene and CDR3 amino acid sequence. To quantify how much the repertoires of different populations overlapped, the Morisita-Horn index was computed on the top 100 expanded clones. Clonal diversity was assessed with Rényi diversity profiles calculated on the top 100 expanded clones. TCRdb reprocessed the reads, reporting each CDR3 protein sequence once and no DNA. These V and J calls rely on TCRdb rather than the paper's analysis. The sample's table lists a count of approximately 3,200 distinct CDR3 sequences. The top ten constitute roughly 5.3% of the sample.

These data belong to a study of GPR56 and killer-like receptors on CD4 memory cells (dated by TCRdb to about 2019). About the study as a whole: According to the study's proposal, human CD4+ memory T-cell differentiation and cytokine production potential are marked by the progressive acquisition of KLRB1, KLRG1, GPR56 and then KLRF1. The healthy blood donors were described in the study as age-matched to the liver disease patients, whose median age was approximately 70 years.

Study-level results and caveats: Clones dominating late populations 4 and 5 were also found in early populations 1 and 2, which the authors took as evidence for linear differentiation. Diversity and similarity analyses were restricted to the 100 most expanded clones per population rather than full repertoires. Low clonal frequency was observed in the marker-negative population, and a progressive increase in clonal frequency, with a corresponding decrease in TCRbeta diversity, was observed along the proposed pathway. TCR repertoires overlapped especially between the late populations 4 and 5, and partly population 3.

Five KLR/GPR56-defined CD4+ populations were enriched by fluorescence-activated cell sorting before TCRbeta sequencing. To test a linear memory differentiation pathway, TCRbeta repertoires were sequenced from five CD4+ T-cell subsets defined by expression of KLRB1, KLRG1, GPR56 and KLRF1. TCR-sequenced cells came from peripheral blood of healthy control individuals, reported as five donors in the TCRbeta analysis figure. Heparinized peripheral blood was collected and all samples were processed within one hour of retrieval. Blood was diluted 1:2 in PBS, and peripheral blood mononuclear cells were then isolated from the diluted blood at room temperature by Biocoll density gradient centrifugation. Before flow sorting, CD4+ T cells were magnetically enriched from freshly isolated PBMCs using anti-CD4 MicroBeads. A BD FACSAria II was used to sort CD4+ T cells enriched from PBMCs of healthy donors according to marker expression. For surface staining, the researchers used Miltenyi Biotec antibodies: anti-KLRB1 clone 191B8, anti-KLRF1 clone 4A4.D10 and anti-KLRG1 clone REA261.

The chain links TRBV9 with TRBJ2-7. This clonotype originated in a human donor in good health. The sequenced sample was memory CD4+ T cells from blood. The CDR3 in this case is CASSVDPNGVEQYF.